This record looks at one T cell receptor (beta chain) sequence and its context. The entry originates in a study of T cell responses to AZD1222 COVID-19 vaccine. Sequencing used immunoSEQ multiplex PCR; TCRdb keeps in-frame clones, though not all of them. The data contain 130,000 or so clones, over 90% of them singletons. Germline CDR1 is ENHRY and CDR2 is SYGVKD. V shed 5 bases, J shed 5 bases, and the junction held 7 bases outside the gene matches. The CDR3 is made up of 16 amino acids. The chain joins TRBV10-3 to TRBJ2-5; TRBD2 aligns across 14 bases. The receptor comes from an adult in good health. Source: peripheral blood, taken on day 0 of MenACWY control vaccination. As DNA, the CDR3 is TGTGCCATCAGTCCGGGACTAGCGGGAGTGGCCGAGACCCAGTACTTC. Its protein product is CAISPGLAGVAETQYF.